A single sample is the source of the 15 T cell receptor beta chains below, sequenced in a study of T-cell reconstitution after alpha-beta-depleted transplantation in children. For TCRbeta, the library was prepared with unique molecular identifiers. TCRdb reprocessed the PCR reads with MiXCR, giving one entry per CDR3 protein. The repertoire consists of approximately 1,000,000 distinct CDR3 sequences, with 25% to 30% occurring once and the leading ten covering roughly 30%. The source was PBMCs, mostly from graft donor cells, collected 360 days after TCRalphabeta/CD19-depleted stem cell transplant. The origin of the receptors is a boy younger than two who had a stem cell transplant for SCID, so the T cells may come from the graft donor.

This clonotype was seen a few times. The chain is built from TRBV7-6 and TRBJ2-2; D possibly corresponds to TRBD2 (6 bases). The V gene's germline CDR1 is SGHVS and CDR2 FNYEAQ. With 1 base removed from V and 1 base from J, the gap between germline ends came to 7 bases. This CDR3 is built from 15 residues. CDR3 sequence reads: CASSLVAENTGELFF. The CDR3 DNA reads TGTGCCAGCAGCTTAGTAGCGGAGAACACCGGGGAGCTGTTTTTT.

The CDR3 reads CASREWTSGVSGELFF. CDR3 in DNA: TGTGCCAGCAGAGAATGGACTAGCGGGGTGAGTGGGGAGCTGTTTTTT. The chain employs TRBV28 and TRBJ2-2; 12 bases are shared with TRBD2. The V gene end was trimmed by 6 bases and the J gene end by 8 bases; junction bases not matched to a gene: 10. CDR1 MDHEN and CDR2 SYDVKM come from the germline V gene. This CDR3 is 16 amino acids long.

This clonotype was detected only a few times. V gene TRBV24-1 combines with J gene TRBJ2-7, with 8 bases lining up with TRBD2. CDR3 length: 16 amino acids. The germline gives CDR1 KGHDR, CDR2 SFDVKD. V lost 4 bases to trimming and J lost 2 bases; unmatched junction nucleotides: 9. CDR3 nucleotides: TGTGCCACCAGTGACCCTCGAGCGGGGGACGCCTACGAGCAGTACTTC. Amino acids: CATSDPRAGDAYEQYF.

This sequence joins TRBV4-1 and TRBJ1-1, with TRBD1 matching over 7 bases. The ends lost 1 base at V and 5 bases at J; junction bases unmatched: 16. Germline V gives CDR1 MGHRA, CDR2 YSYEKL. This CDR3 has 18 residues. The CDR3 is CASSQGLTGQTLGTEAFF. CDR3 nucleotides: TGCGCCAGCAGCCAAGGCCTGACGGGACAGACATTGGGTACTGAAGCTTTCTTT.

Only a few counts were recorded for this clonotype. The chain combines TRBV20-1 with TRBJ2-1, with 7 bases lining up with TRBD2. Germline CDR1 and CDR2: DFQATT and SNEGSKA (reference sequence). The CDR3 is 16 residues long. J lost 4 bases, V lost 3 bases, and 12 bases had no gene match. The CDR3 DNA is TGCAGTGCTAGCGTCCGAGGGGCGGGGGAATACAATGAGCAGTTCTTC. Translation: CSASVRGAGEYNEQFF.

This clonotype has ten or more counts. The genes are TRBV20-1 and TRBJ2-5; either TRBD1 or TRBD2 may supply D (5 bases each). The CDR3 runs 15 residues. Germline loops: CDR1 DFQATT, CDR2 SNEGSKA (reference sequence). V was clipped by 2 bases and J by 1 base, with 14 bases between them. This chain's CDR3 is CSARPGGHRQETQYF. In nucleotides, the CDR3 is TGCAGTGCTAGACCCGGAGGACATCGCCAAGAGACCCAGTACTTC.

This clonotype showed up just a few times. The rearrangement links TRBV6-2 or TRBV6-3 to TRBJ1-1, with a weak D call TRBD1 (5 bases). This CDR3 is 17 amino acids long. Germline V lookup: CDR1 MNHEY, CDR2 SVGEGT. V lost 5 bases and J 0 bases, leaving 19 bases between the germline ends. CDR3 protein: CASSPGGRVALNTEAFF. The CDR3 nucleotides are TGTGCCAGCAGTCCCGGGGGACGGGTTGCCCTGAACACTGAAGCTTTCTTT.

This clonotype was counted a few times. The chain recombines TRBV7-2 with TRBJ2-1; 16 bases agree with TRBD2. The CDR3 loop spans 16 amino acids. Germline V CDR1 and CDR2: SGHTA, FQGNSA. V shed 4 bases and J 8 bases; nucleotides not matched to a gene: 5. CDR3 sequence (DNA): TGTGCCAGCAGCTCGGCGGGACTAGCGGGGGGGTATGAGCAGTTCTTC. Translation gives CASSSAGLAGGYEQFF.

This clonotype was picked up a small number of times. The chain employs TRBV12-3 or TRBV12-4 and TRBJ1-3; D perhaps matches TRBD1 (6 bases). Between the trimmed V and J ends, which lost 6 bases and 0 bases, there was a span of 18 bases. CDR3 length equals 17 residues. CDR3 bases: TGTGCCAGCAGCCCGAACCTCAGGGGAGTCTCTGGAAACACCATATATTTT. This translates into CASSPNLRGVSGNTIYF.

The rearrangement links TRBV6-2 or TRBV6-3 to TRBJ1-5; a weak D match, TRBD1 (6 bases). Germline CDR1 and CDR2: MNHEY and SVGEGT. The CDR3 extends over 13 amino acids. V lost 4 bases, J lost 7 bases, and 11 bases lay in between. The CDR3 loop is CASSWEGHQPQHF. The CDR3 nucleotides read TGTGCCAGCAGTTGGGAGGGACACCAGCCCCAGCATTTT.

The chain combines TRBV6-2 or TRBV6-3 with TRBJ1-2, with a tentative D call TRBD1 (6 bases). Trimming pared 4 bases from V and 5 bases from J, leaving 14 bases between. The CDR3 is 14 residues long. Germline CDR1 MNHEY, CDR2 SVGEGT. Here the CDR3 DNA reads TGTGCCAGCAGTTCTCCGGGACACCTTTATGGCTACACCTTC. The encoded protein is CASSSPGHLYGYTF.

The chain carries TRBV6-1 and TRBJ2-7; TRBD2 aligns across 7 bases. With V trimmed by 8 bases and J by 5 bases, 9 bases remained unmatched. Germline-derived CDR1 and CDR2 are MNHNS and SASEGT. CDR3 length: 13 amino acids. CDR3 bases: TGTGCCAGCCAGCGGGGCCGAAGAGACGAGCAGTACTTC. This translates into CASQRGRRDEQYF.

The chain joins TRBV25-1 to TRBJ1-2, with D perhaps matching TRBD1 (6 bases). CDR1 and CDR2 from the germline V gene are MGHDK and SYGVNS. V was cut by 5 bases and J by 5 bases, with 12 bases left in between. The CDR3 has 13 amino acids. CDR3 sequence reads: CASSPMTGYGYTF. CDR3 sequence (DNA): TGTGCCAGCAGTCCAATGACAGGATATGGCTACACCTTC.

This clonotype occurred many times. V gene TRBV12-3 or TRBV12-4 combines with J gene TRBJ2-7; no reliable D call. V lost 3 bases, J lost 3 bases, and 6 bases lay in between. This CDR3 region has 12 residues. The CDR3 is CASSLTLYEQYF. The CDR3 nucleotides are TGTGCCAGCAGTTTGACCCTCTACGAGCAGTACTTC.

The chain links TRBV25-1 to TRBJ1-3; D gene uncertain. Trimming removed 8 bases at V and 5 bases at J, with 7 bases between. Per the germline V gene, CDR1 is MGHDK and CDR2 is SYGVNS. The CDR3 has 11 amino acids. The CDR3 nucleotides are TGTGCCAGCGGGCAGCGAAACACCATATATTTT. As protein: CASGQRNTIYF.